The 17 T cell receptor beta chains below were found in one sample sequenced in a study of Graves' ophthalmopathy and Graves' hyperthyroidism. Amplified material comprised TCR beta CDR3 regions derived from RNA transcripts. Investigators did first-round RT-PCR with HTBI primers, then second-round multiplex PCR. TCRdb called the multiplex PCR reads again in MiXCR, with one record for every CDR3 protein. The sample has 400,000 to 450,000 distinct CDR3 sequences, 20% to 25% seen once. Specimen: peripheral blood. The receptors shown here come from a young woman with stable Graves' hyperthyroidism.

This clonotype has a count of ten or more. V and J are TRBV28 and TRBJ1-2; D is unresolved. The CDR3 runs 11 residues. V was cut by 8 bases and J by 8 bases, with 12 bases left in between. The germline gives CDR1 MDHEN, CDR2 SYDVKM. The CDR3 loop is CASLSGRGYTF. DNA of the CDR3: TGTGCCAGCTTAAGCGGTCGAGGCTACACCTTC.

Many counts were recorded for this clonotype. V is TRBV12-3 or TRBV12-4 and J is TRBJ1-1; a weak D match, TRBD1 (5 bases). The V and J ends lost 5 bases and 6 bases respectively, with 16 bases between them. The length of the CDR3 is 14 residues. CDR3 residues: CASSTGPTRPEAFF. CDR3 DNA: TGTGCCAGCAGTACAGGTCCCACCAGACCTGAAGCTTTCTTT.

The chain is built from TRBV27 and TRBJ1-2, with TRBD1 matching 10 bases. Germline CDR1 reads MNHEY; CDR2 reads SMNVEV (reference sequence). V lost 7 bases and J lost 3; bases outside the gene matches: 5. The CDR3 consists of 14 residues. The CDR3 bases are TGTGCCAGCAAAGACAGGGGGCTTGACTATGGCTACACCTTC. It encodes CASKDRGLDYGYTF.

The V and J genes are TRBV11-1 and TRBJ2-5; D is uncertain. The V and J ends lost 4 bases and 2 bases respectively, with 8 bases between them. The CDR3 has 13 amino acids. Germline assignment: CDR1 SGHAT and CDR2 FQDESV (reference sequence). CDR3 in DNA: TGTGCCAGCAGCTGGGCGCTACAAGAGACCCAGTACTTC. The encoded protein is CASSWALQETQYF.

The genes are TRBV12-3 or TRBV12-4 and TRBJ1-1; D unresolved. CDR3 length equals 13 residues. Trimming removed 5 bases from V and 3 bases from J, with 10 bases in between. In DNA, the CDR3 is TGTGCCAGCAGTGGATGGCCGGACACTGAAGCTTTCTTT. It encodes CASSGWPDTEAFF.

This clonotype was seen at least ten times. This chain joins TRBV5-6 and TRBJ1-5, with 7 bases that match TRBD1. Germline V gene sequence: CDR1 SGHDT, CDR2 YYEEEE. The CDR3 is 16 amino acids. The V gene end was trimmed by 1 base and the J gene end by 0 bases; junction bases not matched to a gene: 4. CDR3 sequence: CASSLSDRDSNQPQHF. CDR3 sequence (DNA): TGTGCCAGCAGCTTGTCCGACAGGGATAGCAATCAGCCCCAGCATTTT.

This clonotype has a count of ten or more. The chain has TRBV6-5 and TRBJ2-7; 9 bases are a match to TRBD1. Germline V gene sequence: CDR1 MNHEY, CDR2 SVGAGI. V lost 3 bases to trimming and J lost 7 bases; unmatched junction nucleotides: 13. The CDR3 consists of 16 residues. The CDR3 here is CASSYPGGQGIREQYF. CDR3 DNA sequence: TGTGCCAGCAGTTATCCCGGGGGACAGGGAATCCGGGAGCAGTACTTC.

At least ten counts were recorded for this clonotype. The chain links TRBV5-1 to TRBJ2-2; D is ambiguous. Trimming shortened V by 0 bases and J by 7 bases, and 7 bases separated the two germline ends. CDR1 is SGHRS and CDR2 is YFSETQ in the germline V gene. The CDR3 runs to 13 residues. CDR3 region: CASSLATIGELFF. CDR3 nucleotide sequence: TGCGCCAGCAGCTTGGCGACAATCGGGGAGCTGTTTTTT.

This clonotype was found many times. The V gene is TRBV7-2, the J gene TRBJ1-6; D is ambiguous. This CDR3 contains 13 residues. Trimming shortened V by 3 bases and J by 7 bases, and 7 bases separated the two germline ends. CDR1 SGHTA and CDR2 FQGNSA come from the germline V gene. Here the CDR3 reads CASSLDQNSPLHF. Here the CDR3 DNA reads TGTGCCAGCAGCTTGGACCAGAATTCACCCCTCCACTTT.

The V gene is TRBV18, the J gene TRBJ2-7; 9 bases map to TRBD2. This CDR3 has 15 amino acids. The V segment lost 2 bases and the J segment 4 bases; nucleotides outside the gene matches: 6. CDR1 and CDR2 from the germline V gene are KGHSH and LQKENI. The DNA of the CDR3 is TGTGCCAGCTCACCAAGCCGGACTAGCGCGTACGAGCAGTACTTC. Translating gives CASSPSRTSAYEQYF.

This clonotype came up many times. The V gene is TRBV12-3 or TRBV12-4, the J gene TRBJ1-2; no clear D. V was clipped by 0 bases and J by 6 bases, with 11 bases between them. The CDR3 is 14 amino acids. The CDR3 reads CASSLAPGGNGYTF. Here the CDR3 DNA reads TGTGCCAGCAGTTTAGCCCCCGGAGGGAATGGCTACACCTTC.

This clonotype was detected many times. This chain links TRBV6-1 with TRBJ1-6; D not resolved. CDR1 and CDR2 from the germline V gene are MNHNS and SASEGT. Trimming took 7 bases from V and 9 from J, leaving 10 bases between them. CDR3 length: 12 amino acids. The CDR3 coding sequence is TGTGCCAGCAACTTACCCAGTTCACCCCTCCACTTT. The encoded protein is CASNLPSSPLHF.

The chain carries TRBV27 and TRBJ2-7; 14 positions agree with TRBD2. The CDR3 consists of 16 residues. Trimming removed 8 bases from V and 5 bases from J; junction bases left unmatched: 11. Germline CDR1 MNHEY, CDR2 SMNVEV (reference sequence). This CDR3 is CASGYLGTSGSHEQYF. For the CDR3, the DNA is TGTGCCAGCGGATACCTGGGGACTAGCGGGAGCCACGAGCAGTACTTC.

This clonotype was detected ten times or more. The chain has TRBV6-4 and TRBJ1-3; the D gene is possibly TRBD1 (5 bases). The V end lost 6 bases, the J end lost 4 bases, and 10 bases lay between the germline ends. CDR1 is MRHNA, CDR2 SNTAGT, per germline. The CDR3 has 13 residues. This chain's CDR3 is CASSEGQGNTIYF. The CDR3 bases are TGTGCCAGCAGCGAGGGGCAGGGAAACACCATATATTTT.

As for this clonotype: A much larger clone differs from this one at a single base, so this may be a read error. The gene calls are TRBV11-2 and TRBJ2-7; weak D call: TRBD2 (6 bases). Per the germline V gene, CDR1 is SGHAT and CDR2 is FQNNGV. V was cut by 1 base and J by 9 bases, with 13 bases left in between. The CDR3 extends over 13 amino acids. CDR3 protein: CASSLANVGGQYF. Here the CDR3 DNA reads TGTGCCAGCAGCTTAGCCAATGTGGGGGGGCAGTACTTC.

This clonotype was seen at least ten times. The chain is built from TRBV27 and TRBJ2-4; TRBD2 is a possible D gene (5 bases). CDR3 length: 15 amino acids. Trimming took 9 bases from V and 1 from J, leaving 16 bases between them. CDR1 and CDR2 from the germline V gene are MNHEY and SMNVEV (reference sequence). CDR3 in DNA: TGTGCCAGTAATCCACCTCCGGGGGCCAAAAACATTCAGTACTTC. This codes for CASNPPPGAKNIQYF.

The chain couples TRBV28 to TRBJ1-1; D gene unclear. The CDR3 totals 12 residues. Germline-derived CDR1 and CDR2 are MDHEN and SYDVKM. V was pared by 2 bases and J by 8 bases, with 9 bases between. This CDR3 is CASSLRAREAFF. CDR3 DNA sequence: TGTGCCAGCAGTTTAAGGGCAAGGGAAGCTTTCTTT.